This T cell receptor (beta chain) was profiled in a study of T cells in tuberculosis (dated by TCRdb to 2016 to 2019). Broadly, across the study: To characterize T cells specific for the mycobacterial lipid antigen glucose monomycolate (GMM), the study used CD1B tetramers together with high-throughput TCR immunosequencing. What the research found in general, with its limitations: T cells binding the CD1B-GMM tetramer with low affinity may have been missed by the stringent sort gate.

Comment on this clone: No base-level quality is on record; no much larger clone is a single base apart.

Looking up the germline V gene yields CDR1 SGHDT and CDR2 YYEEEE. Counted from cysteine to phenylalanine, this CDR3 has 15 amino acids. Only the CDR3 region is kept as DNA, spanning 45 bases read in frame from base 1. From V the trimming removes 2 bases and from J it removes 3 bases, while the gene matches leave 5 bases of the junction unaccounted for. Because TCR-alpha and TCR-beta chains were sequenced unpaired, no information on chain pairing was available. The immunoSEQ multiplex PCR assay was used to generate TCR libraries, with TCR-beta and/or TCR-alpha/delta assays applied to each sample. The Illumina high-throughput platform was used to sequence the amplified TCR libraries. The paper's processing steps were these. Clustering and dimensionality reduction relied on pairwise TCRdist distances among GMM-specific receptors from T cells that were either sorted ex vivo or expanded in vitro. Sequence motifs defined by gene usage and CDR3 content were checked for enrichment by comparing tetramer-positive and tetramer-negative populations. Imported from immuneACCESS, the table was reduced by TCRdb to in-frame sequences with V and J called. These copies leave out some clones; in studies compared against another copy, an unresolved V gene accounts for under half, and the cause of the remainder is not known. Clonal size and the V and J genes are those of that table, whereas D and trimming came from the DNA. The sample data list 55,000 to 65,000 clones, and approximately 80% of these were observed just once. The ten largest clonotypes hold 9.5% to 15% of the sample.

PBMC were thawed, rested overnight, stained with GMM-loaded CD1B tetramer, a Live/Dead dye and anti-CD3, and then sorted on a FACS Aria II. CD1B tetramers were loaded with C32 glucose monomycolate purified from Rhodococcus equi. Before cryopreservation, the PBMC used for tetramer sorting had been depleted of CD14-expressing monocytes for a separate study. From each donor, around 100,000 tetramer-negative cells were sorted and analyzed together with the tetramer-positive cells. GMM-loaded CD1B tetramers were used to sort antigen-specific T cells from a handful of healthy South African adults. Sequenced input: CD1b-GMM tetramer-negative cells sorted from PBMCs. This specimen's cell subset or site label, interpreted: T cells not binding CD1B-GMM tetramer, sorted from same donor. The clonotype originates from an adult woman with latent tuberculosis. The chain is encoded by TRBV5-6 joined to TRBJ2-7; TRBD1 aligns with 10 central bases. Here the CDR3 is given as CASSFQTGGIYEQYF. The DNA is as follows: TGTGCCAGCAGCTTTCAGACAGGGGGCATCTACGAGCAGTACTTC.